This TCR beta chain was profiled in a study of T-cell memory formation after mild COVID-19. Each CDR3 protein is one row after TCRdb ran MiXCR on the 5' RACE reads. Of around 320,000 distinct CDR3 sequences listed, around an eighth are singletons. The CDR3 spans 16 residues. Germline V gives CDR1 SEHNR, CDR2 FQNEAQ (reference sequence). V shed 2 bases, J shed 10 bases, and the junction held 12 bases outside the gene matches. The source is a man aged 18-30 years who had mild COVID-19 (a few samples of this study predate the infection). Cell type and time point are not known. The sample was PBMCs or a T cell subset sorted from them (not recorded which). The V call is TRBV7-9, the J call TRBJ2-1; 9 bases agree with TRBD2. The CDR3 loop reads CASSLWETSGQGEQFF. In DNA, the CDR3 is TGTGCCAGCAGCTTATGGGAGACTAGCGGCCAAGGCGAGCAGTTCTTC.